The 25 T cell receptor beta chains given below trace back to one sample, sequenced in a study of spatial heterogeneity in lung cancer. The time point is: sample taken at primary tumor resection. No cells were sorted before sequencing. The whole RNA sequenced was extracted from tumor, nontumor lung or frozen PBMC. TCRdb re-called the 5' RACE reads through MiXCR, storing one row per CDR3 protein. There are hundreds of distinct CDR3 sequences in the sample; roughly half occur only once, and around 72% lies in the top ten. Sample: PBMCs, taken at surgery. All receptors come from a male donor with early-stage non-small cell lung cancer.

Notes on this clonotype: This beta chain is an unintended read in a library built for alpha chains; its size means little. The genes are TRBV4-1 and TRBJ2-5; D is perhaps TRBD2 (6 bases). The V gene's germline CDR1 is MGHRA and CDR2 YSYEKL. This CDR3 spans 14 amino acids. Between the trimmed V and J ends, which lost 4 bases and 2 bases, there was a span of 11 bases. The CDR3 reads CASSRSGGQETQYF. The CDR3 coding sequence is TGCGCCAGCAGCCGTAGCGGAGGACAAGAGACCCAGTACTTC.

A word on this clonotype: With the library built for alpha chains, this beta chain is off target and its frequency is not meaningful. The chain carries TRBV7-2 and TRBJ2-3; TRBD2 agrees at 7 bases. The CDR3 consists of 18 residues. Trimming cost V 0 bases and J 0 bases; bases outside gene matches: 9. In germline, CDR1 is SGHTA, CDR2 FQGNSA. The CDR3 protein is CASSLAVGAGLSTDTQYF. CDR3 nucleotides: TGTGCCAGCAGCTTAGCTGTAGGAGCGGGGCTGAGCACAGATACGCAGTATTTT.

As concerns this clonotype: This beta chain came through as a stray read in a library set up for alpha chains, and its size says little. V is TRBV9 and J is TRBJ2-1; 8 bases match TRBD2. With 2 bases clipped from V and 0 bases from J, the junction kept 1 base outside the gene matches. Per germline, CDR1 SGDLS and CDR2 YYNGEE. CDR3 size: 15 residues. Here the CDR3 DNA reads TGTGCCAGCAGCGTTAGCGGGATCTCCTACAATGAGCAGTTCTTC. Translating gives CASSVSGISYNEQFF.

This clonotype was detected a few times. As an off-target read in a library built for alpha chains, this beta chain has a frequency of little significance. The rearrangement links TRBV12-3 or TRBV12-4 to TRBJ2-5; weak D call: TRBD1 (6 bases). This CDR3 spans 13 amino acids. Trimming shortened V by 6 bases and J by 5 bases, and 13 bases separated the two germline ends. The CDR3 is CASRRTAGETQYF. The CDR3, as DNA: TGTGCCAGCAGGAGGACAGCAGGGGAGACCCAGTACTTC.

Of note for this clonotype: This beta chain is off target for a library built for alpha chains, so its abundance means little. The chain links TRBV11-2 to TRBJ2-5; the match to TRBD2 covers 12 bases. The J segment lost 5 bases and the V segment lost 4 bases, leaving 8 bases of the junction unmatched. In germline, CDR1 is SGHAT, CDR2 FQNNGV. There are 16 residues in the CDR3. The CDR3 is CASSSKLAGGLETQYF. The CDR3 nucleotides read TGTGCCAGCAGCTCAAAACTAGCGGGGGGCCTCGAGACCCAGTACTTC.

By proportion, this clonotype is hyperexpanded. A library made for alpha chains picked up this beta chain off target, so its size means little. The V call is TRBV6-5, the J call TRBJ2-7; TRBD2 matches 9 bases. This CDR3 is built from 15 residues. Germline CDR1 MNHEY, CDR2 SVGAGI. J lost 6 bases, V lost 2 bases, and 8 bases had no gene match. In nucleotides, the CDR3 is TGTGCCAGCAGTTACGGCGGGGGGGCCGGCGGCGAGCAGTACTTC. Its translation is CASSYGGGAGGEQYF.

About this clonotype itself: A library prepared for alpha chains yielded this beta chain as an off-target read; its size is of little meaning. This CDR3 reads CAWTGGLGTGELFF. In DNA, the CDR3 is TGTGCCTGGACCGGGGGCTTAGGCACCGGGGAGCTGTTTTTT. The genes are TRBV30 and TRBJ2-2; either TRBD1 or TRBD2 may fit D (6 bases each). CDR3 length equals 14 residues. With 4 bases removed from V and 4 bases from J, the gap between germline ends came to 13 bases. Germline CDR1 reads GTSNPN; CDR2 reads SVGIG (reference sequence). Full variable domain (outside the CDR3, taken from reference TRBV30 and TRBJ2-2): SQTIHQWPATLVQPVGSPLSLECTVEGTSNPNLYWYRQAAGRGLQLLFYSVGIGQISSEVPQNLSASRPQDRQFILSSKKLLLSDSGFYLCAWTGGLGTGELFFGEGSRLTVL.

This clonotype counts as hyperexpanded. Being off target in a library aimed at alpha chains, this beta chain has a size of little meaning. V is TRBV12-3 or TRBV12-4 and J is TRBJ2-7, with 7 bases matching TRBD1. Trimming took 5 bases from V and 0 from J; bases not matched to a gene: 7. The CDR3 is 15 amino acids. CDR3 amino acids: CASSADRVFSYEQYF. The CDR3 DNA follows: TGTGCCAGCAGTGCCGACAGGGTATTCTCCTACGAGCAGTACTTC.

About this clonotype itself: This beta chain is an unintended read in a library built for alpha chains; its size means little. The rearrangement links TRBV6-1 to TRBJ2-7; TRBD2 is a possible D gene (5 bases). The CDR3 has 13 residues. Germline CDR1 and CDR2: MNHNS and SASEGT. V was trimmed by 4 bases and J by 4 bases, leaving 11 bases between them. The CDR3 here is CASSGEPRYEQYF. Written as DNA, the CDR3 is TGTGCCAGCAGTGGGGAGCCTAGGTACGAGCAGTACTTC.

A note on this clonotype: Being off target in a library aimed at alpha chains, this beta chain has a size of little meaning. CDR3 sequence reads: CSVEEDSGGSYEQYF. The CDR3, as DNA: TGCAGCGTTGAAGAAGATAGCGGGGGCTCCTACGAGCAGTACTTC. V is TRBV29-1 and J is TRBJ2-7, with TRBD2 matching 9 bases. CDR3 length equals 15 residues. Losses at the gene ends were 0 bases for V and 0 bases for J; bases not matched to a gene: 3. From germline, CDR1 is SQVTM and CDR2 ANQGSEA.

Details on this clonotype: For a library built for alpha chains, this beta chain is a stray read; little rests on its size. The chain is built from TRBV10-3 and TRBJ2-2; 8 nucleotides line up with TRBD2. The trim removed 7 bases at V and 6 bases at J, leaving 4 bases unmatched. The CDR3 has 13 residues. CDR1 is ENHRY, CDR2 SYGVKD, per germline. This CDR3 reads CAITPGGAGELFF. As DNA, the CDR3 is TGTGCCATCACCCCCGGGGGGGCCGGGGAGCTGTTTTTT.

Concerning this clonotype itself: This beta chain is a stray sequence in a library constructed for alpha chains; its clone size is not meaningful. The V gene is TRBV12-3 or TRBV12-4, the J gene TRBJ2-1, with D perhaps TRBD1 (6 bases). V shed 3 bases and J shed 6 bases, with 18 bases lying between them. This CDR3 contains 16 residues. The CDR3 is CASSFSRHDRRNEQFF. CDR3 in DNA: TGTGCCAGCAGTTTTTCACGCCACGACAGGCGCAATGAGCAGTTCTTC.

This clonotype was observed a few times. Because the library targeted alpha chains, this beta chain is an off-target read whose size means little. The rearrangement uses TRBV6-2 or TRBV6-3 and TRBJ2-1; TRBD2 is a possible D gene (6 bases). Germline assignment: CDR1 MNHEY and CDR2 SVGEGT. The CDR3 extends over 15 amino acids. Trimming took off 3 bases at V and 4 bases at J, with 13 bases between the two ends. CDR3 region: CASSYLRGPYNEQFF. The CDR3, as DNA: TGTGCCAGCAGTTATTTGCGGGGTCCGTACAATGAGCAGTTCTTC.

About this clonotype itself: A library prepared for alpha chains yielded this beta chain as an off-target read; its size is of little meaning. The chain employs TRBV10-3 and TRBJ1-1, with TRBD1 matching over 7 bases. V was pared by 2 bases and J by 11 bases, with 5 bases of the junction left unmatched. Looked up from germline, CDR1 is ENHRY and CDR2 is SYGVKD. The CDR3 length is 12 residues. The CDR3 reads CAISEDGQEAFF. CDR3 nucleotide sequence: TGTGCCATCAGTGAGGACGGACAGGAGGCTTTCTTT.

Of note for this clonotype: The size of this beta chain means little, since it is a stray read in a library made for alpha chains. The rearrangement links TRBV30 to TRBJ2-1; 9 positions agree with TRBD2. After removal of 4 bases from V and 14 bases from J, the junction contained 6 bases not matched to a gene. The germline V gene has CDR1 GTSNPN and CDR2 SVGIG (reference sequence). The CDR3 is made up of 11 amino acids. The DNA of the CDR3 is TGTGCCTGGACCGGCGGGGGGGCGGAGTTCTTC. Amino acids: CAWTGGGAEFF.

As regards this clonotype: This beta chain came through as a stray read in a library set up for alpha chains, and its size says little. J is TRBJ1-5 and V is TRBV27; 7 bases map to TRBD1. Looked up from germline, CDR1 is MNHEY and CDR2 is SMNVEV (reference sequence). V trimming: 10 bases; J trimming: 1 base; junction bases outside the gene matches: 13. The CDR3 is 16 residues long. CDR3 in amino acids: CATQLTGFLSNQPQHF. CDR3 bases: TGTGCCACCCAACTGACAGGGTTCCTGAGCAATCAGCCCCAGCATTTT.

As to this clonotype: This beta chain is a stray read from a library made for alpha chains; its abundance is not meaningful. The V gene is TRBV12-3 or TRBV12-4, the J gene TRBJ1-1; the D gene is possibly TRBD1 (6 bases). Trimming stripped 3 bases from V and 3 bases from J, with 11 bases between. The CDR3 sequence is 14 residues long. CDR3 in amino acids: CASSFTGRDTEAFF. CDR3 bases: TGTGCCAGCAGTTTTACAGGGAGGGACACTGAAGCTTTCTTT.

This clonotype occurred a few times. Found in a library prepared for alpha chains, this beta chain is an off-target read, and its abundance has little meaning. The chain has TRBV20-1 and TRBJ2-3; no definite D call. Trimming left V 6 bases short and J 0 bases short, with 13 bases between. CDR3 length: 14 amino acids. Germline CDR1 and CDR2: DFQATT and SNEGSKA (reference sequence). Written as DNA, the CDR3 is TGCAGTGCCGCAGGCTGGGCTAGCACAGATACGCAGTATTTT. This codes for CSAAGWASTDTQYF.

This clonotype has a handful of counts. This beta chain lies outside the target of a library built for alpha chains; its clone size means little. This chain joins TRBV27 and TRBJ1-5, with unresolved D. The CDR3 is 13 amino acids. Germline V gives CDR1 MNHEY, CDR2 SMNVEV (reference sequence). V was cut by 5 bases and J by 6 bases, with 11 bases left in between. The CDR3 sequence: CASSLAPGQPQHF. The CDR3 DNA is TGTGCCAGCAGTCTGGCCCCCGGTCAGCCCCAGCATTTT.

For this clonotype: The library was built for alpha chains, so this beta chain is an off-target read and its size means little. The chain combines TRBV7-9 with TRBJ2-1; D is tentatively TRBD1 or TRBD2 (6 bases each). The CDR3 runs to 14 residues. The V and J ends lost 4 bases and 2 bases respectively, with 9 bases between them. From germline, CDR1 is SEHNR and CDR2 FQNEAQ (reference sequence). For the CDR3, the DNA is TGTGCCAGCAGCTCAGGGGAGGCCTACAATGAGCAGTTCTTC. This gives the protein CASSSGEAYNEQFF.

A word on this clonotype: Since the library was made to target alpha chains, this beta chain is a stray read and its abundance is not meaningful. This chain joins TRBV11-2 and TRBJ2-3, with 10 bases lining up with TRBD2. The germline gives CDR1 SGHAT, CDR2 FQNNGV. After removal of 4 bases from V and 3 bases from J, the junction contained 4 bases not matched to a gene. This CDR3 has 15 residues. CDR3 sequence reads: CASSYTSGTTDTQYF. The CDR3 DNA sequence: TGTGCCAGCAGCTACACTAGCGGGACAACAGATACGCAGTATTTT. Looking up the rest from reference TRBV11-2 and TRBJ2-3 gives the full variable domain: EAGVAQSPRYKIIEKRQSVAFWCNPISGHATLYWYQQILGQGPKLLIQFQNNGVVDDSQLPKDRFSAERLKGVDSTLKIQPAKLEDSAVYLCASSYTSGTTDTQYFGPGTRLTVL.

This clonotype has only a few counts. This beta chain is a stray read from a library made for alpha chains; its abundance is not meaningful. The gene calls are TRBV4-2 and TRBJ2-3; TRBD1 or TRBD2 may be the D gene (6 bases each). The ends were cut back, 4 bases at V and 1 base at J, with 15 bases in the middle. Germline V gene lookup returns CDR1 LGHNA and CDR2 YNFKEQ. This CDR3 spans 16 amino acids. CDR3 amino acids: CASSPSDGGRTDTQYF. Here the CDR3 DNA reads TGTGCCAGCAGCCCCTCGGACGGGGGCCGCACAGATACGCAGTATTTT.

Concerning this clonotype itself: This beta chain slipped into a library made for alpha chains as a stray read, so its size is not meaningful. The chain links TRBV30 to TRBJ2-3, with TRBD2 matching 7 bases. V trimming: 2 bases; J trimming: 3 bases; junction bases outside the gene matches: 5. The CDR3 runs 14 residues. Germline V CDR1 and CDR2: GTSNPN, SVGIG (reference sequence). The CDR3 DNA is TGTGCCTGGAGTTCCAGCGGGGAGACAGATACGCAGTATTTT. This gives the protein CAWSSSGETDTQYF.

This clonotype has more than one count but fewer than ten. A library made for alpha chains picked up this beta chain off target, so its size means little. The chain employs TRBV3-1 and TRBJ2-1; a weak D match, TRBD1 (7 bases). V lost 0 bases and J lost 6, with 18 bases in between. CDR3 length: 17 amino acids. Per the germline V gene, CDR1 is LGHDT and CDR2 is YNNKEL (reference sequence). CDR3 nucleotides: TGTGCCAGCAGCCAAGAGTTGCGGGCAGGGGGAGGCAATGAGCAGTTCTTC. Amino acid sequence: CASSQELRAGGGNEQFF.

For this clonotype: This beta chain represents an off-target read in a library built for alpha chains; its size is of limited meaning. The chain joins TRBV6-5 to TRBJ1-1, with a weak D call TRBD1 (6 bases). The V and J ends lost 2 bases and 3 bases respectively, with 10 bases between them. The CDR3 is 14 residues long. From germline, CDR1 is MNHEY and CDR2 SVGAGI. CDR3 sequence reads: CASSYGGGYTEAFF. As DNA, the CDR3 is TGTGCCAGCAGTTACGGGGGGGGCTACACTGAAGCTTTCTTT.